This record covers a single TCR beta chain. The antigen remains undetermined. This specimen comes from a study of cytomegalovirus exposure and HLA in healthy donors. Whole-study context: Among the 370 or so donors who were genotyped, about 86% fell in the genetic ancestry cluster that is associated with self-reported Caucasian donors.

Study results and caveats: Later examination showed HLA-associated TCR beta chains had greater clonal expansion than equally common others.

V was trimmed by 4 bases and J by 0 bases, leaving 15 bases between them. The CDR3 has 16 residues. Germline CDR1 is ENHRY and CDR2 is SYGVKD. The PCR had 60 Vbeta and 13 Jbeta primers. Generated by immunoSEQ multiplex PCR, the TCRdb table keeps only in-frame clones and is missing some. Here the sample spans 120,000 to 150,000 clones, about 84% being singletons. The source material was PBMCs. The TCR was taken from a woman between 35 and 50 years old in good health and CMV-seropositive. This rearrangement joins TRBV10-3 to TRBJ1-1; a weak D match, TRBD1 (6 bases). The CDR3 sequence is CAISAGQYGMNTEAFF. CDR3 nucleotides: TGTGCCATCAGTGCCGGACAGTATGGGATGAACACTGAAGCTTTCTTT.